This T cell receptor beta chain was recorded in a study of cytomegalovirus exposure and HLA in healthy donors. To note about this clone: Its specificity is not known.

Trimming took 4 bases from V and 5 from J, leaving 5 bases between them. The CDR3 sequence is 11 residues long. Per the germline V gene, CDR1 is SNHLY and CDR2 is FYNNEI. Notes on the study in general: Later genetic work tied a missense DCLRE1C variant to beta-chain V and J trimming. Analyses of presence/absence relied on an assumption of roughly uniform sequencing depth across donors. Three chains linked to CMV were shown in vitro to be specific for CMV antigens.

Primers: 60 Vbeta forward and 13 Jbeta reverse. Using immunoSEQ multiplex PCR, the repertoire was profiled, and TCRdb retains in-frame clones only, with some absent. The table shows 110,000 to 150,000 clones, with more than 65% occurring only once. This sequence was found in a woman aged 25 to 39 in good health and CMV-seronegative. Sequenced material: PBMCs. The chain joins TRBV2 to TRBJ2-5; D call uncertain. The CDR3 DNA reads as TGTGCCAGCAGTGTCGGGGAGACCCAGTACTTC. It specifies CASSVGETQYF.